A selection of T cell receptor beta chains follows, all from one sample in a study of T-cell memory formation after mild COVID-19. One entry per CDR3 protein, called by TCRdb with MiXCR from the 5' RACE reads. This table has 400,000 to 500,000 distinct CDR3 sequences, roughly 17% appearing once. Sequenced material: PBMCs or a T cell subset sorted from them (not recorded which). The receptors derive from a man between 18 and 35 years old who had mild COVID-19 (a few samples of this study predate the infection). Cell type and time point are not known. The CDR3 runs from the conserved cysteine through the conserved F or W. The order of the fields is J gene, V gene, CDR3 protein.

J gene: TRBJ2-3
V gene: TRBV27
CDR3 protein: CASSFLRTGRGTDTQYF

J gene: TRBJ1-2
V gene: TRBV6-5
CDR3 protein: CASSFTGGAGGYTF

J gene: TRBJ2-7
V gene: TRBV6-1
CDR3 protein: CASSEWVSGGNEQYF

J gene: TRBJ1-1
V gene: TRBV28
CDR3 protein: CASSFSPDGGGREAFF

J gene: TRBJ1-2
V gene: TRBV6-5
CDR3 protein: CASSYSPRTNYGYTF

J gene: TRBJ2-3
V gene: TRBV7-9
CDR3 protein: CASSIGTSGGATDTQYF

J gene: TRBJ2-6
V gene: TRBV6-5
CDR3 protein: CASSFHSGANVLTF

J gene: TRBJ2-5
V gene: TRBV9
CDR3 protein: CASSEGQGIQETQYF

J gene: TRBJ2-1
V gene: TRBV20-1
CDR3 protein: CSARPAQVHEQFF

J gene: TRBJ2-3
V gene: TRBV27
CDR3 protein: CASSLMASTDTQYF

J gene: TRBJ2-1
V gene: TRBV7-9
CDR3 protein: CASSFSVGYNEQFF

J gene: TRBJ2-3
V gene: TRBV7-3
CDR3 protein: CASSPIAAPTDTQYF

J gene: TRBJ2-2
V gene: TRBV7-3
CDR3 protein: CASSLWPKNTGELFF

J gene: TRBJ2-5
V gene: TRBV7-9
CDR3 protein: CASSRQGGTQYF

J gene: TRBJ2-5
V gene: TRBV19
CDR3 protein: CASSRLEQETQYF

J gene: TRBJ2-7
V gene: TRBV6-5
CDR3 protein: CASSKQGPISYEQYF

J gene: TRBJ1-1
V gene: TRBV19
CDR3 protein: CASSWSAAGGTEAFF

J gene: TRBJ2-4
V gene: TRBV28
CDR3 protein: CASREATGDLAKNIQYF

J gene: TRBJ1-1
V gene: TRBV5-1
CDR3 protein: CASSVSGSGGGGTEAFF

J gene: TRBJ2-5
V gene: TRBV6-5
CDR3 protein: CASSRYRGLGYQETQYF

J gene: TRBJ2-1
V gene: TRBV11-3
CDR3 protein: CASSPLQAGRLFF

J gene: TRBJ1-4
V gene: TRBV7-8
CDR3 protein: CASSPYGGEKLFF

J gene: TRBJ2-1
V gene: TRBV7-2
CDR3 protein: CASSPDPGAYNEQFF

J gene: TRBJ1-3
V gene: TRBV15
CDR3 protein: CATSRDPLLGNTIYF

J gene: TRBJ1-5
V gene: TRBV15
CDR3 protein: CATSRGDSQPQHF

J gene: TRBJ2-7
V gene: TRBV25-1
CDR3 protein: CPGRLDHEQYF

J gene: TRBJ2-5
V gene: TRBV14
CDR3 protein: CASSQGALGQETQYF

J gene: TRBJ1-2
V gene: TRBV15
CDR3 protein: CATSRRDREIYGYTF

J gene: TRBJ2-2
V gene: TRBV28
CDR3 protein: CASSFYAVANTGELFF

J gene: TRBJ1-3
V gene: TRBV6-6
CDR3 protein: CASSYAEISGNTIYF

J gene: TRBJ2-5
V gene: TRBV11-2
CDR3 protein: CASSLRPGGGPFQETQYF

J gene: TRBJ2-1
V gene: TRBV7-8
CDR3 protein: CASSLVGWTSSTYNEQFF

J gene: TRBJ1-6
V gene: TRBV6-5
CDR3 protein: CASRFANSPLHF

J gene: TRBJ1-2
V gene: TRBV9
CDR3 protein: CASSGGEGGYTF

J gene: TRBJ2-1
V gene: TRBV18
CDR3 protein: CASSPFGGRGIHEQFF

J gene: TRBJ2-5
V gene: TRBV4-1
CDR3 protein: CASSQGRGLQETQYF

J gene: TRBJ2-1
V gene: TRBV5-1
CDR3 protein: CASSLLAGEREQFF

J gene: TRBJ2-1
V gene: TRBV7-6
CDR3 protein: CASSLRGVGSYNEQFF

J gene: TRBJ2-5
V gene: TRBV29-1
CDR3 protein: CSVDFGGLETQYF

J gene: TRBJ2-1
V gene: TRBV7-2
CDR3 protein: CASSDGHGNEQFF

J gene: TRBJ1-1
V gene: TRBV6-5
CDR3 protein: CASSYSRSVDTEAFF

J gene: TRBJ2-2
V gene: TRBV12-3/TRBV12-4
CDR3 protein: CASNRQLTGELFF

J gene: TRBJ1-5
V gene: TRBV7-9
CDR3 protein: CASSWGGRDQPQHF

J gene: TRBJ1-6
V gene: TRBV5-1
CDR3 protein: CASSADSMSSYNSPLHF

J gene: TRBJ1-2
V gene: TRBV5-1
CDR3 protein: CASSTTGALDYGYTF

J gene: TRBJ2-1
V gene: TRBV7-2
CDR3 protein: CASSLGPQGRNEQFF

J gene: TRBJ2-1
V gene: TRBV6-6
CDR3 protein: CASSYSGQGTNEQFF

J gene: TRBJ1-2
V gene: TRBV6-5
CDR3 protein: CASSNRPSGYTF

J gene: TRBJ2-2
V gene: TRBV4-3
CDR3 protein: CASSQDLMGRNTGELFF

J gene: TRBJ1-6
V gene: TRBV6-5
CDR3 protein: CASRQGGPLHF

J gene: TRBJ2-3
V gene: TRBV5-1
CDR3 protein: CASSSPAGDTQYF

J gene: TRBJ2-1
V gene: TRBV3-1
CDR3 protein: CASSQLSGGAGNEQFF

J gene: TRBJ2-2
V gene: TRBV7-6
CDR3 protein: CASSSTTSGGTGELFF

J gene: TRBJ2-3
V gene: TRBV7-2
CDR3 protein: CASSWGTLRTDTQYF

J gene: TRBJ1-6
V gene: TRBV20-1
CDR3 protein: CSASGGDYNSPLHF

J gene: TRBJ2-2
V gene: TRBV5-1
CDR3 protein: CASSLNPGQGYTGELFF

J gene: TRBJ2-1
V gene: TRBV5-4
CDR3 protein: CASTTKRGGTYNEQFF